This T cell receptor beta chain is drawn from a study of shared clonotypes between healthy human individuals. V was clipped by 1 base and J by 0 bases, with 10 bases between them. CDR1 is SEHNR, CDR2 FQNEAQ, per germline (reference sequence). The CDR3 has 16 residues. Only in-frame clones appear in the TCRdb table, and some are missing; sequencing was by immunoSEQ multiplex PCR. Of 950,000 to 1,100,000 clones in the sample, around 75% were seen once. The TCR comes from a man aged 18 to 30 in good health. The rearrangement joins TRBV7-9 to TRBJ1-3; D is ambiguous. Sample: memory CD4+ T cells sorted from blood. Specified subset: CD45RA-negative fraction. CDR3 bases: TGTGCCAGCAGCTTAGAGGGAGCCGTCTCTGGAAACACCATATATTTT. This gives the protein CASSLEGAVSGNTIYF.